The present T cell receptor (beta chain) was sequenced within a study of monozygotic twins with inflammatory bowel disease. TCRdb re-called the 5' RACE reads and catalogs CDR3 proteins one per entry, DNA excluded. This repertoire comprises some 300,000 distinct CDR3 sequences; its ten largest clones make up roughly 5.2%. Germline loops: CDR1 MNHNS, CDR2 SASEGT. This CDR3 region has 14 residues. The source of this sequence is a human donor with ulcerative colitis or Crohn's disease, or a healthy co-twin of an affected twin (not recorded which). The material sequenced was blood. This chain links TRBV6-1 with TRBJ2-7; TCRdb calls TRBD1, which cannot be checked without DNA. The CDR3 protein is CASSVPGSSHEQYF.